Presented here are 16 T cell receptor beta chains from one specimen sequenced in a study of PD-1 blockade in classical Hodgkin lymphoma. Here immunoSEQ multiplex PCR was the method, and the copy in TCRdb shows in-frame clones only, minus some. Found here are some 100,000 clones, approximately 90% of them singletons; the top ten hold 5.5% to 8.5%. Following autologous stem cell transplantation, relapse occurred in every patient, and exposure to brentuximab vedotin varied. The sequencing here drew on peripheral blood mononuclear cells (PBMCs), taken before the second cycle of nivolumab. The origin of the receptors is a human donor with classical Hodgkin lymphoma.

The chain couples TRBV7-2 to TRBJ1-5; TRBD1 matches 12 bases. V was pared by 6 bases and J by 8 bases, with 14 bases of the junction left unmatched. The CDR3 consists of 17 residues. Per the germline V gene, CDR1 is SGHTA and CDR2 is FQGNSA. In nucleotides, the CDR3 is TGTGCCAGCAGAAGCGGTCCCGGGACAGGGGGCGGTGAGCCCCAGCATTTT. It yields the protein CASRSGPGTGGGEPQHF.

The CDR3 loop reads CASSFSGADYGYTF. CDR3 DNA sequence: TGTGCCAGCAGCTTCTCGGGGGCCGACTATGGCTACACCTTC. The rearrangement uses TRBV7-9 and TRBJ1-2; D is possibly TRBD1 (6 bases). CDR1 is SEHNR and CDR2 is FQNEAQ in the germline V gene (reference sequence). This CDR3 is built from 14 residues. Trimming stripped 3 bases from V and 3 bases from J, with 11 bases between.

The chain has TRBV7-6 and TRBJ2-1; the match to TRBD2 covers 10 bases. The trim removed 1 base at V and 4 bases at J, leaving 19 bases unmatched. CDR1 is SGHVS and CDR2 is FNYEAQ in the germline V gene. CDR3 length: 21 amino acids. In DNA, the CDR3 is TGTGCCAGCAGCTTAGATGGAATGGGACTAGCGCGGGGGGGATATTACAATGAGCAGTTCTTC. Its translation: CASSLDGMGLARGGYYNEQFF. Together with reference TRBV7-6 and TRBJ2-1, the CDR3 gives the full variable domain: GAGVSQSPRYKVTKRGQDVALRCDPISGHVSLYWYRQALGQGPEFLTYFNYEAQQDKSGLPNDRFSAERPEGSISTLTIQRTEQRDSAMYRCASSLDGMGLARGGYYNEQFFGPGTRLTVL.

The chain couples TRBV29-1 to TRBJ1-1; 7 nucleotides agree with TRBD1. Per germline, CDR1 SQVTM and CDR2 ANQGSEA. The CDR3 runs 15 residues. The junction had 10 bases not matched to a gene; V was cut back by 6 bases and J by 0 bases. The CDR3 sequence: CSVSGQGELNTEAFF. CDR3 nucleotides: TGCAGCGTCTCCGGGCAGGGGGAACTGAACACTGAAGCTTTCTTT.

J is TRBJ2-7 and V is TRBV4-3, with 9 bases that match TRBD2. Germline V gene sequence: CDR1 LGHNA, CDR2 YSLEER. The CDR3 loop spans 16 amino acids. J gave up 3 bases and V 0 bases, and 6 bases lay outside the gene matches. CDR3 nucleotides: TGCGCCAGCAGCCAAGAGGTCCTAGCGGGGCACTACGAGCAGTACTTC. It encodes CASSQEVLAGHYEQYF.

The chain has TRBV6-4 and TRBJ2-6; 10 bases match TRBD2. J was trimmed by 4 bases and V by 4 bases; bases with no gene match: 7. Germline V gives CDR1 MRHNA, CDR2 SNTAGT. The CDR3 runs to 17 residues. CDR3 nucleotides: TGTGCCAGCAGTGCTCGGACTAGCGGAGAGGGGGCCAACGTCCTGACTTTC. Protein: CASSARTSGEGANVLTF.

The rearrangement joins TRBV6-6 to TRBJ1-2; D gene ambiguous. The CDR3 loop spans 13 amino acids. Germline values: CDR1 MNHNY, CDR2 SVGAGI (reference sequence). Trimming pared 5 bases from V and 4 bases from J, leaving 11 bases between. The CDR3 DNA follows: TGTGCCAGCAGTCCTTCAGCATCCTATGGCTACACCTTC. Its translation: CASSPSASYGYTF.

This chain connects TRBV14 to TRBJ2-7, with a possible D match to TRBD2 (5 bases). The CDR3 is 13 amino acids. Germline loops: CDR1 SGHDN, CDR2 FVKESK. The V end lost 1 base, the J end lost 5 bases, and 9 bases lay between the germline ends. The CDR3 DNA follows: TGTGCCAGCAGCCAAGTAGGCGGGCACGAGCAGTACTTC. Protein sequence: CASSQVGGHEQYF.

The sample holds one count of this clone. V gene TRBV19 combines with J gene TRBJ1-5; possibly TRBD1 for D (5 bases). The CDR3 sequence is 14 residues long. Germline V lookup: CDR1 LNHDA, CDR2 SQIVND (reference sequence). Trimming stripped 7 bases from V and 11 bases from J, with 21 bases between. This CDR3 is CASTNLDRGVTQHF. The CDR3 DNA sequence: TGTGCCAGTACTAATCTCGATAGGGGTGTGACCCAGCATTTT.

The V gene is TRBV5-4, the J gene TRBJ2-7; possible D gene TRBD1, 5 bases. Trimming shortened V by 0 bases and J by 2 bases, and 12 bases separated the two germline ends. CDR3 length equals 15 residues. Germline V gene sequence: CDR1 SGHNT, CDR2 YYREEE (reference sequence). CDR3 residues: CASSLDAQGTYEQYF. The CDR3 bases are TGTGCCAGCAGCTTGGACGCCCAGGGAACCTACGAGCAGTACTTC.

The chain employs TRBV27 and TRBJ2-3, with 11 bases fitting TRBD1. V trimming: 3 bases; J trimming: 6 bases; junction bases outside the gene matches: 8. This CDR3 spans 16 amino acids. CDR1 and CDR2 from the germline V gene are MNHEY and SMNVEV (reference sequence). The chain's CDR3 is CASSFGKGQGGDTQYF. The CDR3 DNA sequence: TGTGCCAGCAGTTTTGGTAAGGGACAGGGGGGCGATACGCAGTATTTT.

The chain couples TRBV27 to TRBJ2-7; D remains ambiguous. CDR3 size: 12 residues. Between the trimmed V and J ends, which lost 5 bases and 6 bases, there was a span of 11 bases. CDR1 is MNHEY and CDR2 is SMNVEV in the germline V gene (reference sequence). CDR3 DNA: TGTGCCAGCAGTCTTAATCCGGGCGAGCAGTACTTC. Residues: CASSLNPGEQYF.

This chain connects TRBV6-6 to TRBJ2-5, with a tentative D call TRBD1 (5 bases). This CDR3 spans 13 amino acids. Germline V gives CDR1 MNHNY, CDR2 SVGAGI (reference sequence). V lost 2 bases, J lost 4 bases, and 8 bases lay in between. CDR3 nucleotides: TGTGCCAGCAGTTACAGGGGAACAGAGACCCAGTACTTC. Protein product: CASSYRGTETQYF.

V gene TRBV19 combines with J gene TRBJ1-4; D is unclear. V shed 7 bases and J shed 8 bases, with 14 bases lying between them. CDR1 and CDR2 (germline): LNHDA, SQIVND (reference sequence). There are 13 residues in the CDR3. In DNA form, the CDR3 reads TGTGCCAGTAATCGGCGGGAGGAAGAAAAACTGTTTTTT. This gives the protein CASNRREEEKLFF. The variable domain in full, with the rest retrieved from reference TRBV19 and TRBJ1-4, is DGGITQSPKYLFRKEGQNVTLSCEQNLNHDAMYWYRQDPGQGLRLIYYSQIVNDFQKGDIAEGYSVSREKKESFPLTVTSAQKNPTAFYLCASNRREEEKLFFGSGTQLSVL.

This clone was observed a handful of times. The chain carries TRBV27 and TRBJ2-1, with D possibly matching TRBD1 (6 bases). V was cut by 2 bases and J by 4 bases, with 12 bases left in between. The CDR3 length is 15 residues. The V gene's germline CDR1 is MNHEY and CDR2 SMNVEV (reference sequence). The CDR3 here is CASSLTVRGYNEQFF. The CDR3 DNA reads TGTGCCAGCAGTTTAACAGTCAGGGGATACAATGAGCAGTTCTTC.

The chain carries TRBV5-1 and TRBJ2-2, with 11 bases identical to TRBD1. Germline loops: CDR1 SGHRS, CDR2 YFSETQ. The CDR3 is made up of 19 amino acids. V shed 1 base, J shed 3 bases, and the junction held 11 bases outside the gene matches. CDR3 in DNA: TGCGCCAGCAGCTTGTCCCTAGGGACAGGGGGAGCGTACACCGGGGAGCTGTTTTTT. Protein: CASSLSLGTGGAYTGELFF.